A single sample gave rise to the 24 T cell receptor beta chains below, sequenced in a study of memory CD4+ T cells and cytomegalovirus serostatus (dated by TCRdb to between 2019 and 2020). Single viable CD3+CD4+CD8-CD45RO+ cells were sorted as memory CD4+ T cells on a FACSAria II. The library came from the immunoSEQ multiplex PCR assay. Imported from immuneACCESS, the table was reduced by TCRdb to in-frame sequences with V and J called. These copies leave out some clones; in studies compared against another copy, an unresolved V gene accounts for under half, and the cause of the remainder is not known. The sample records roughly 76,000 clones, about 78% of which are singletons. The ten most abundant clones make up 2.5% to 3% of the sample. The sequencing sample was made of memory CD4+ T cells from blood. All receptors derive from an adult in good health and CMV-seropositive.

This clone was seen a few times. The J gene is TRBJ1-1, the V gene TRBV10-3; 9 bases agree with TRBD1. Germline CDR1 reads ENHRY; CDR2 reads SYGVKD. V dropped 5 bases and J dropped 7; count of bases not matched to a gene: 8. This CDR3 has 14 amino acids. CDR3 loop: CAISPGQGFLEAFF. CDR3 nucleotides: TGTGCCATCAGTCCGGGACAGGGATTCCTTGAAGCTTTCTTT.

CDR3 residues: CASSMGTSGRATDTQYF. The CDR3 coding sequence is TGTGCCAGTAGTATGGGGACTAGCGGGAGGGCGACAGATACGCAGTATTTT. The V call is TRBV19, the J call TRBJ2-3, with TRBD2 identical over 16 bases. The CDR3 length is 17 residues. Trimming took 3 bases from V and 3 from J; bases not matched to a gene: 3. CDR1 and CDR2 (germline): LNHDA, SQIVND (reference sequence).

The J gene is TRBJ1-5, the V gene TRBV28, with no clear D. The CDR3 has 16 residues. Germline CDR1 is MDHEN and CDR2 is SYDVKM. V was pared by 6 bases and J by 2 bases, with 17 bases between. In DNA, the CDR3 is TGTGCCAGCAGCCCACTGTCCCTACGGGGCAATCAGCCCCAGCATTTT. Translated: CASSPLSLRGNQPQHF.

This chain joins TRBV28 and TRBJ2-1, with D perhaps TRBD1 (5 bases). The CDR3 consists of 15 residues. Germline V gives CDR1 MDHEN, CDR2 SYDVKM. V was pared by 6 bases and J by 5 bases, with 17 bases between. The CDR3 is CASSPGGHDNNEQFF. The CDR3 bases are TGTGCCAGCAGCCCCGGCGGACACGATAACAATGAGCAGTTCTTC.

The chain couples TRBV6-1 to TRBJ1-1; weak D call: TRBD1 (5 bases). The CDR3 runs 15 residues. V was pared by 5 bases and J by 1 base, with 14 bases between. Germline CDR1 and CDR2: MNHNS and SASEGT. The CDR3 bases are TGTGCCAGCAGTCCTTGGGACGGACGGAACACTGAAGCTTTCTTT. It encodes CASSPWDGRNTEAFF.

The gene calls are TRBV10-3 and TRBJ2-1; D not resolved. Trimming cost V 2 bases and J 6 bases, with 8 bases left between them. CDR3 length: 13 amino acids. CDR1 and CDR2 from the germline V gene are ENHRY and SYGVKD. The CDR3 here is CAISERTTNEQFF. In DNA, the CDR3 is TGTGCCATCAGTGAGAGAACCACCAATGAGCAGTTCTTC.

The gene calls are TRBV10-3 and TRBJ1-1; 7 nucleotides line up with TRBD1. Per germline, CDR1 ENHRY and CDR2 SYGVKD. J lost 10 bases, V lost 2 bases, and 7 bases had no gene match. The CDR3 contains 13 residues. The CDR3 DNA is TGTGCCATCAGTGAGCCCGACAGGGCAGGAGCTTTCTTT. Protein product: CAISEPDRAGAFF.

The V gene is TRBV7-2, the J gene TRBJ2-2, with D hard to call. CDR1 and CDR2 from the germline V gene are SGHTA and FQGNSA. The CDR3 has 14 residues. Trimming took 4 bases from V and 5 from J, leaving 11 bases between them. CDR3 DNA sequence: TGTGCCAGCAGCTACCAGACCCGGACCGGGGAGCTGTTTTTT. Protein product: CASSYQTRTGELFF.

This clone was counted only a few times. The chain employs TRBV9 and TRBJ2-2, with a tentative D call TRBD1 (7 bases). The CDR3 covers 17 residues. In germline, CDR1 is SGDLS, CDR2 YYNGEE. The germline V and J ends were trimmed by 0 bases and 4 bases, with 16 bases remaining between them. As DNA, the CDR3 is TGTGCCAGCAGCGTAGATGGAGGGGGCGGAATCACCGGGGAGCTGTTTTTT. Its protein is CASSVDGGGGITGELFF. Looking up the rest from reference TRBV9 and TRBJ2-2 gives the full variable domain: DSGVTQTPKHLITATGQRVTLRCSPRSGDLSVYWYQQSLDQGLQFLIQYYNGEERAKGNILERFSAQQFPDLHSELNLSSLELGDSALYFCASSVDGGGGITGELFFGEGSRLTVL.

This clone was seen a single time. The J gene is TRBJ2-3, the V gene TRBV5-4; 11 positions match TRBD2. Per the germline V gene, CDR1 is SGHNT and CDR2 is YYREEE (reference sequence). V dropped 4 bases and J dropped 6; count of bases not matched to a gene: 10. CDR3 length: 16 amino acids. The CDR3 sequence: CASSPRLAGLLDTQYF. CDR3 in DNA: TGTGCCAGCAGCCCCAGACTAGCGGGACTTTTGGATACGCAGTATTTT.

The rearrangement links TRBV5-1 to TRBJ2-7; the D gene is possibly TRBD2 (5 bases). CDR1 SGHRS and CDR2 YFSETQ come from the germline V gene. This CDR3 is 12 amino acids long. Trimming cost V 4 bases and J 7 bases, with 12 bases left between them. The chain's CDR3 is CASSPTTGEQYF. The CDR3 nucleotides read TGCGCCAGCAGCCCCACCACGGGGGAGCAGTACTTC.

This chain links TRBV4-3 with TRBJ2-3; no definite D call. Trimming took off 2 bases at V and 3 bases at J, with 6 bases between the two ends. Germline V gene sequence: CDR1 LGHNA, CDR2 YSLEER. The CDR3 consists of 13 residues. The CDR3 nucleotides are TGCGCCAGCAGCCAAATATTGACAGATACGCAGTATTTT. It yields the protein CASSQILTDTQYF.

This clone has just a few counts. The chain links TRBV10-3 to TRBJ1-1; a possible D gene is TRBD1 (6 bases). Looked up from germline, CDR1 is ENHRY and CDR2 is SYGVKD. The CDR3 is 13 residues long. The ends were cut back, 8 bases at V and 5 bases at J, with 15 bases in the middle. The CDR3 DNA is TGTGCCATCCACGACACAGGGACAACTGAAGCTTTCTTT. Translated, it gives CAIHDTGTTEAFF.

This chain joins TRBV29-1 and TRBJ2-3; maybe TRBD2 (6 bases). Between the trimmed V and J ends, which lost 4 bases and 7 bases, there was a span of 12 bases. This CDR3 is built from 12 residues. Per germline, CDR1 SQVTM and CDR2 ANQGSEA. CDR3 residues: CSVARERHTQYF. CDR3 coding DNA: TGCAGCGTTGCCCGGGAGCGGCATACGCAGTATTTT.

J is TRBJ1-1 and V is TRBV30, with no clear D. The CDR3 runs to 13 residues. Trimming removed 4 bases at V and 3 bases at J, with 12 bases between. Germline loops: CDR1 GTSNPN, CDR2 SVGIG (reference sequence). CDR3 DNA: TGTGCCTGGACCCCTGCGGGGTACACTGAAGCTTTCTTT. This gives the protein CAWTPAGYTEAFF.

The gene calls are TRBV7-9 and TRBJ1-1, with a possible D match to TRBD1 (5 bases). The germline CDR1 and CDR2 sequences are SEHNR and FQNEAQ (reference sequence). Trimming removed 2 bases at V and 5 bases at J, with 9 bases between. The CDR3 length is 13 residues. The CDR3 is CASSLRGGTEAFF. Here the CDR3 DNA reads TGTGCCAGCAGCTTACGGGGGGGGACTGAAGCTTTCTTT.

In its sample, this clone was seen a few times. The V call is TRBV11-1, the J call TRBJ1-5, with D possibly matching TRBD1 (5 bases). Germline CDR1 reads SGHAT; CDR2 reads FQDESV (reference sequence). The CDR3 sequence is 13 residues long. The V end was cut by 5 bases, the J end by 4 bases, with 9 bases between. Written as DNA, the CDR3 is TGTGCCAGCAGCCTGACAGCTAATCAGCCCCAGCATTTT. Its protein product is CASSLTANQPQHF. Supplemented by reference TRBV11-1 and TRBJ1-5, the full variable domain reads EAEVAQSPRYKITEKSQAVAFWCDPISGHATLYWYRQILGQGPELLVQFQDESVVDDSQLPKDRFSAERLKGVDSTLKIQPAELGDSAMYLCASSLTANQPQHFGDGTRLSIL.

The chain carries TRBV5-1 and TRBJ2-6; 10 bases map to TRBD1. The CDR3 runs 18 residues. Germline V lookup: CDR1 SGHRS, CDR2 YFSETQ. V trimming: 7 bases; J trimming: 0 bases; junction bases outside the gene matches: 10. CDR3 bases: TGCGCCAGCGGCCTCTGGACAGGGGGGGGCTCTGGGGCCAACGTCCTGACTTTC. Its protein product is CASGLWTGGGSGANVLTF.

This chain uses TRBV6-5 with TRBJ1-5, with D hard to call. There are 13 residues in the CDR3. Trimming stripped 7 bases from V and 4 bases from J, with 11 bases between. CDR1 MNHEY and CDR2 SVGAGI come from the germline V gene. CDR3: CASMRAINQPQHF. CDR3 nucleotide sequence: TGTGCCAGCATGCGGGCAATTAATCAGCCCCAGCATTTT.

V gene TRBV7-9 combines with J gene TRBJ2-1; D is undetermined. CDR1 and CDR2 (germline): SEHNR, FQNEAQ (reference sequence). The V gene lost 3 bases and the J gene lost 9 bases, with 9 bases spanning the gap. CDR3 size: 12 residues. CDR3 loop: CASSFTPGEQFF. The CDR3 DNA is TGTGCCAGCAGCTTTACCCCTGGTGAGCAGTTCTTC.

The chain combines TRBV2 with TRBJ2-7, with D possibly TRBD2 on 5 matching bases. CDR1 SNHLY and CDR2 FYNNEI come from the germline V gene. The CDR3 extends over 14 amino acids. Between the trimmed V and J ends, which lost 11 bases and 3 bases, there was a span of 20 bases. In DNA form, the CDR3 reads TGTGCCTCCCGGCCGGGGTTGACTTACTACGAGCAGTACTTC. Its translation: CASRPGLTYYEQYF.

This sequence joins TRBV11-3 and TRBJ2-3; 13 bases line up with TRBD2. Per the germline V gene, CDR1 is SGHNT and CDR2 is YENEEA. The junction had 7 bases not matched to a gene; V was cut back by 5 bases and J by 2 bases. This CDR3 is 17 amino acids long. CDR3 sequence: CASSHGTSGANTDTQYF. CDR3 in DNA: TGTGCCAGCAGCCACGGGACTAGCGGGGCCAACACAGATACGCAGTATTTT. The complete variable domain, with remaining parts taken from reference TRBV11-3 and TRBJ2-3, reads EAGVVQSPRYKIIEKKQPVAFWCNPISGHNTLYWYLQNLGQGPELLIRYENEEAVDDSQLPKDRFSAERLKGVDSTLKIQPAELGDSAVYLCASSHGTSGANTDTQYFGPGTRLTVL.

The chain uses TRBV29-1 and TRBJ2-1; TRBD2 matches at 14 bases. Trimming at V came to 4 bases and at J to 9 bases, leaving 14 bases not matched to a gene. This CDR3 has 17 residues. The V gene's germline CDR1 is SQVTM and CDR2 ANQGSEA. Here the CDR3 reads CSVGGLAGEGSWGEQFF. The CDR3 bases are TGCAGCGTTGGGGGACTAGCGGGAGAGGGCTCTTGGGGTGAGCAGTTCTTC.

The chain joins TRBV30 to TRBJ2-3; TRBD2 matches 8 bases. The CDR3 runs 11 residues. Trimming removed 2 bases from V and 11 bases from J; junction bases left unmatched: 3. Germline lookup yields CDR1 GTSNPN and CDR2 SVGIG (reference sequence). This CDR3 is CAWSIGGGQYF. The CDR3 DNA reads TGTGCCTGGAGTATCGGGGGGGGGCAGTATTTT.